The table lists the clone carrying this T cell receptor beta chain with a few counts. As yet, its antigen is unknown. The entry originates in a study of T cells in Graves' hyperthyroidism and ophthalmopathy. Germline CDR1 and CDR2: SGHTA and FQGNSA. V was trimmed by 5 bases and J by 6 bases, leaving 19 bases between them. This CDR3 contains 15 residues. The study included ophthalmopathy patients with Clinical Activity Score at least 3, NOSPECS grade at least 4 and duration under 3 months. Diagnostic assessment was based on clinical symptoms, serum thyroxine and TRAb, thyroid ultrasound and orbital computed tomography. PBMCs came from more than 8.5 ml fresh peripheral blood. Study findings and constraints: Ophthalmopathy onset followed model prediction by a median roughly 6.5 months.

TCR beta CDR3 regions were amplified from RNA. The HTBI primer set drove a first-round RT-PCR of the TCR CDR3. From the multiplex PCR reads, TCRdb called clonotypes with MiXCR, one entry per CDR3 protein. In the table there are roughly 650,000 distinct CDR3 sequences, more than 15% of which are singletons. This clonotype originated in a woman between 40 and 50 years old with Graves' ophthalmopathy. The J gene is TRBJ1-1, the V gene TRBV7-2; TRBD1 is a possible D gene (5 bases). The sequencing sample was made of blood. CDR3 sequence (DNA): TGTGCCAGCAGCACCGGGACCGCGGGTATGGCTGAAGCTTTCTTT. The encoded protein is CASSTGTAGMAEAFF. Based on the CDR3 plus reference TRBV7-2 and TRBJ1-1, the full variable domain is GAGVSQSPSNKVTEKGKDVELRCDPISGHTALYWYRQSLGQGLEFLIYFQGNSAPDKSGLPSDRFSAERTGGSVSTLTIQRTQQEDSAVYLCASSTGTAGMAEAFFGQGTRLTVV.